The next 8 T cell receptor beta chains were all read from a single sample in a study of T cells in women clearing cervical HPV infection (dated by TCRdb to the late 2010s). The library was prepared using the immunoSEQ multiplex PCR assay. Sourced from immuneACCESS, this table was stored by TCRdb with only in-frame sequences that have V and J called. A share of the clones is absent; for the studies checked, an unresolved V gene accounts for under half, and the remainder has no known explanation. The sample table gives some 25,000 clones. The ten largest account for less than 8.5% of the sample. The sample was blood buffy coat. All receptors come from a woman aged 18-70 years with a cervical HPV16 infection that either progressed to CIN3+ or cleared (not recorded which).

About this clone: The CDR3 end is not reached by the read, which stops 3 residues before it; the germline J gene fills it in. This sequence joins TRBV5-4 and TRBJ2-1; 7 nucleotides agree with TRBD2. CDR3 length equals 15 residues. J gave up 3 bases and V 1 base, and 4 bases lay outside the gene matches. Germline CDR1 is SGHNT and CDR2 is YYREEE (reference sequence). Partial CDR3 DNA: TGTGCCAGCAGCTTGTTAGCGGGCCGCTACAATGAG. Translating it yields CASSLLAGRYNE. The whole CDR3 region reads CASSLLAGRYNEQFF.

In regard to this clone: The read halts 3 residues ahead of the CDR3 end, with the missing end drawn from the germline J gene. The chain has TRBV6-4 and TRBJ2-3; D not resolved. V was cut by 3 bases and J by 2 bases, with 9 bases left in between. CDR1 is MRHNA and CDR2 is SNTAGT in the germline V gene. This CDR3 has 14 residues. The DNA read from the CDR3 is TGTGCCAGCAGTGAGCAGGCTTACACAGATACG. Its translation: CASSEQAYTDT. In full, the CDR3 is CASSEQAYTDTQYF.

For this clone: The sequence runs out 3 residues before the end of the CDR3; the remainder is reconstructed from the germline J gene. The J gene is TRBJ1-2, the V gene TRBV7-4; 7 bases fit TRBD1. The CDR3 consists of 19 residues. Germline loops: CDR1 SGHVT, CDR2 SQSDAQ. The part of the CDR3 DNA that was read is TGTGCCAGCAGCTTCGAGGGCGTAGGGGGCTATGCAAGCTTTCGGGAC. This encodes CASSFEGVGGYASFRD. Given in full, the CDR3 is CASSFEGVGGYASFRDYTF.

Worth noting for this clone: The observed sequence ends 3 residues before the CDR3 terminus, with the missing tail filled in from the germline J gene. J is TRBJ2-1 and V is TRBV5-1, with D possibly matching TRBD1 (6 bases). Germline V gene sequence: CDR1 SGHRS, CDR2 YFSETQ. The CDR3 is 15 residues long. V lost 3 bases, J lost 1 base, and 11 bases lay in between. Incomplete CDR3 DNA: TGCGCCAGCAGCTCTCTAACAGGGTCCTACAATGAG. Its protein is CASSSLTGSYNE. In full, the CDR3 reads CASSSLTGSYNEQFF.

About this clone itself: The read terminates 3 residues before the CDR3 end, so the remaining end is supplied by the germline J gene. The chain combines TRBV18 with TRBJ2-2; TRBD1 agrees at 10 bases. The germline CDR1 and CDR2 sequences are KGHSH and LQKENI. There are 15 residues in the CDR3. Partial CDR3 DNA: TGTGCCAGCTCAGACCGACAGGGGGCTAATGAAAAG. Translation gives CASSDRQGANEK. The full CDR3 is CASSDRQGANEKLFF.

On this clone itself: Read coverage stops 3 residues before the CDR3 terminus; the germline J gene supplies the remainder. The V call is TRBV5-1, the J call TRBJ2-4; no definite D call. With 1 base removed from V and 0 bases from J, the gap between germline ends came to 5 bases. The CDR3 totals 14 residues. CDR1 and CDR2 from the germline V gene are SGHRS and YFSETQ. CDR3 region: CASSLSEAKNIQYF. CDR3 bases read: TGCGCCAGCAGCTTGTCAGAAGCCAAAAACATT.

As to this clone: The read halts 3 residues ahead of the CDR3 end, with the missing end drawn from the germline J gene. This sequence joins TRBV5-1 and TRBJ2-1; the match to TRBD2 covers 13 bases. Germline CDR1 and CDR2: SGHRS and YFSETQ. The CDR3 spans 17 residues. The trim removed 3 bases at V and 2 bases at J, leaving 5 bases unmatched. The CDR3 is CASSWVLAGGPYNEQFF. The part of the CDR3 DNA that was read is TGCGCCAGCAGCTGGGTACTAGCGGGAGGGCCCTACAATGAG.

A note on this clone: The CDR3 extends 3 residues past the end of the read, so its final part is completed from the germline J gene. The chain has TRBV7-6 and TRBJ1-4; TRBD1 agrees at 9 bases. Per germline, CDR1 SGHVS and CDR2 FNYEAQ. V was clipped by 3 bases and J by 0 bases; unmatched bases: 2. This CDR3 region has 16 residues. The CDR3 is CASSLRQGATNEKLFF. The CDR3 bases that were read are TGTGCCAGCAGCTTGAGACAGGGGGCAACTAATGAAAAA.